The 22 T cell receptor beta chains in this list originate from one sample, sequenced in a study of blood T cell repertoires in COVID-19. Using immunoSEQ multiplex PCR, the repertoire was profiled, and TCRdb retains in-frame clones only, with some absent. This sample has roughly 150,000 clones, with around 92% found just once. Material: peripheral blood. All receptors come from a man between 60 and 75 years old with acute or convalescent COVID-19.

The chain couples TRBV19 to TRBJ1-1; 8 bases fit TRBD1. Trimming removed 5 bases from V and 10 bases from J; junction bases left unmatched: 15. Germline V CDR1 and CDR2: LNHDA, SQIVND (reference sequence). The CDR3 has 15 residues. This CDR3 reads CASSPRTGTHGGAFF. The CDR3 DNA follows: TGTGCCAGTAGTCCTCGGACAGGGACCCACGGTGGAGCTTTCTTT.

The gene calls are TRBV18 and TRBJ1-4, with D possibly matching TRBD1 (6 bases). CDR1 is KGHSH, CDR2 LQKENI, per germline. This CDR3 spans 16 amino acids. V lost 1 base and J lost 0, with 9 bases in between. CDR3 nucleotide sequence: TGTGCCAGCTCACCACGGTCAGGGGCAACTAATGAAAAACTGTTTTTT. Translation: CASSPRSGATNEKLFF.

This chain uses TRBV6-5 with TRBJ1-3; D unclear. CDR1 and CDR2 (germline): MNHEY, SVGAGI. The CDR3 runs 12 residues. Deletions cut 6 bases from V and 0 bases from J, with 3 bases between. As DNA, the CDR3 is TGTGCCAGCAGGAGCTCTGGAAACACCATATATTTT. Amino acid sequence: CASRSSGNTIYF.

This clone was observed a single time. The V gene is TRBV27, the J gene TRBJ2-1; 8 nucleotides line up with TRBD1. Per germline, CDR1 MNHEY and CDR2 SMNVEV (reference sequence). V trimming: 4 bases; J trimming: 8 bases; junction bases outside the gene matches: 13. The CDR3 runs 16 residues. The CDR3 protein is CASSSAGTGEFYEQFF. Here the CDR3 DNA reads TGTGCCAGCAGTTCGGCGGGGACAGGAGAGTTCTATGAGCAGTTCTTC.

The CDR3 DNA reads TGTGCCATCAGTGGGGCCAGGGGAATCGAAAAACTGTTTTTT. Protein product: CAISGARGIEKLFF. V and J are TRBV10-3 and TRBJ1-4; possible D gene TRBD1, 6 bases. The V end lost 4 bases, the J end lost 8 bases, and 14 bases lay between the germline ends. In germline, CDR1 is ENHRY, CDR2 SYGVKD. The CDR3 extends over 14 amino acids.

This chain joins TRBV9 and TRBJ1-1; no firm D call. CDR1 SGDLS and CDR2 YYNGEE come from the germline V gene. V was cut by 0 bases and J by 0 bases, with 15 bases left in between. CDR3 length equals 17 residues. The CDR3 region is CASSVGSLVPMNTEAFF. CDR3 coding DNA: TGTGCCAGCAGCGTAGGGTCACTGGTACCGATGAACACTGAAGCTTTCTTT.

The chain uses TRBV27 and TRBJ2-3; 9 bases are a match to TRBD2. With 2 bases clipped from V and 3 bases from J, the junction kept 6 bases outside the gene matches. Germline V gene data show CDR1 as MNHEY and CDR2 as SMNVEV (reference sequence). The CDR3 runs 16 residues. CDR3 region: CASSLDSSGATDTQYF. CDR3 coding DNA: TGTGCCAGCAGTTTAGATTCTAGCGGGGCAACAGATACGCAGTATTTT.

The chain carries TRBV3-1 (or the pseudogene TRBV3-2) and TRBJ1-6; no definite D call. Between the trimmed V and J ends, which lost 0 bases and 0 bases, there was a span of 3 bases. Per germline, CDR1 LGHDT and CDR2 YNNKEL (reference sequence). The CDR3 consists of 15 residues. For the CDR3, the DNA is TGTGCCAGCAGCCAAGACAACTCCTATAATTCACCCCTCCACTTT. It translates to CASSQDNSYNSPLHF.

About this clone: One end of the junction fails to match germline, which may point to a read error. The chain has TRBV5-1 and TRBJ1-2; 9 nucleotides agree with TRBD1. CDR3 length: 12 residues. Germline values: CDR1 SGHRS, CDR2 YFSETQ. The CDR3 sequence is CASSPGQGKPEF. CDR3 coding DNA: TGCGCCAGCAGCCCCGGACAGGGGAAGCCCGAATTC.

This chain joins TRBV18 and TRBJ1-4, with 9 bases that match TRBD1. Germline trimming cut 4 bases from V and 4 bases from J; bases unmatched to any gene: 10. Germline values: CDR1 KGHSH, CDR2 LQKENI. The CDR3 is 17 residues long. CDR3 in amino acids: CASSHTTTGGFNEKLFF. CDR3 in DNA: TGTGCCAGCTCACATACAACTACAGGGGGCTTTAATGAAAAACTGTTTTTT.

CDR3 protein: CASSQGRTGFATNTGELFF. The CDR3, as DNA: TGTGCCAGCAGCCAAGGCCGGACAGGGTTCGCCACGAACACCGGGGAGCTGTTTTTT. The chain employs TRBV3-1 (or the pseudogene TRBV3-2) and TRBJ2-2, with 8 nucleotides matching TRBD1. V was pared by 1 base and J by 0 bases, with 10 bases of the junction left unmatched. The CDR3 runs 19 residues. The germline gives CDR1 LGHDT, CDR2 YNNKEL (reference sequence).

The chain links TRBV4-1 to TRBJ2-7; 10 bases line up with TRBD1. CDR1 and CDR2 from the germline V gene are MGHRA and YSYEKL. The CDR3 totals 16 residues. With 4 bases clipped from V and 9 bases from J, the junction kept 15 bases outside the gene matches. The CDR3 reads CASSPLPRQGASGQYF. DNA of the CDR3: TGCGCCAGCAGCCCCCTCCCGCGACAGGGGGCATCTGGGCAGTACTTC.

CDR3 in DNA: TGTGCCAGTCACGGTTTGGGGGGCAATGAGCAGTTCTTC. Encoded protein: CASHGLGGNEQFF. V is TRBV19 and J is TRBJ2-1, with a weak D call TRBD2 (6 bases). CDR1 LNHDA and CDR2 SQIVND come from the germline V gene (reference sequence). The CDR3 is 13 residues long. Trimming pared 8 bases from V and 6 bases from J, leaving 14 bases between.

The V call is TRBV5-4, the J call TRBJ1-2; 9 bases fit TRBD1. Per the germline V gene, CDR1 is SGHNT and CDR2 is YYREEE (reference sequence). V was clipped by 3 bases and J by 8 bases; unmatched bases: 5. This CDR3 has 13 amino acids. The CDR3 here is CASSSRTGVGYTF. The CDR3, as DNA: TGTGCCAGCAGCTCGAGGACAGGGGTGGGCTACACCTTC.

This chain joins TRBV15 and TRBJ2-1; TRBD1 matches at 9 bases. Germline V gene lookup returns CDR1 LNHNV and CDR2 YYDKDF (reference sequence). V shed 5 bases and J 8 bases; nucleotides not matched to a gene: 4. The CDR3 totals 13 residues. In DNA form, the CDR3 reads TGTGCCACCAGCGAACAGGGGGCTGATGAGCAGTTCTTC. Protein sequence: CATSEQGADEQFF.

The chain carries TRBV30 and TRBJ1-1; weak D call: TRBD1 (5 bases). Per the germline V gene, CDR1 is GTSNPN and CDR2 is SVGIG (reference sequence). Trimming removed 2 bases at V and 5 bases at J, with 12 bases between. The CDR3 has 13 residues. CDR3 in amino acids: CAWSNFRGTEAFF. The CDR3 DNA follows: TGTGCCTGGAGTAACTTTAGGGGAACTGAAGCTTTCTTT.

This clone has a single count. The chain carries TRBV12-2 and TRBJ2-1; the table's D call TRBD1 went unverified against the DNA. TRBV12-2 represents a pseudogene. The length of the CDR3 is 15 residues. CDR3 in DNA: TGTGCAAGTCGCTTTGGCAGGGGGCCTTACAATGAGCAGTTCTTC. Protein: CASRFGRGPYNEQFF.

The chain is built from TRBV5-1 and TRBJ2-4, with 9 bases identical to TRBD1. The CDR3 loop spans 15 amino acids. With 3 bases clipped from V and 6 bases from J, the junction kept 7 bases outside the gene matches. The V gene's germline CDR1 is SGHRS and CDR2 YFSETQ. CDR3: CASSSTGTGLNIQYF. The DNA of the CDR3 is TGCGCCAGCAGCTCGACCGGGACAGGGTTAAACATTCAGTACTTC. Filled out from reference TRBV5-1 and TRBJ2-4, the complete variable domain reads KAGVTQTPRYLIKTRGQQVTLSCSPISGHRSVSWYQQTPGQGLQFLFEYFSETQRNKGNFPGRFSGRQFSNSRSEMNVSTLELGDSALYLCASSSTGTGLNIQYFGAGTRLSVL.

The chain links TRBV18 to TRBJ2-3, with D perhaps TRBD1 (5 bases). With 0 bases removed from V and 3 bases from J, the gap between germline ends came to 7 bases. CDR3 length: 14 amino acids. CDR1 KGHSH and CDR2 LQKENI come from the germline V gene. CDR3 residues: CASSPPAGTDTQYF. For the CDR3, the DNA is TGTGCCAGCTCACCACCGGCAGGGACAGATACGCAGTATTTT.

CDR3 coding DNA: TGCGCCAGCAGCCGGAGACTAGCGGGGGGGTACCAATCCTACAATGAGCAGTTCTTC. Translated: CASSRRLAGGYQSYNEQFF. The chain has TRBV4-3 and TRBJ2-1; 14 nucleotides agree with TRBD2. The CDR3 consists of 19 residues. From germline, CDR1 is LGHNA and CDR2 YSLEER. V was pared by 4 bases and J by 1 base, with 9 bases of the junction left unmatched.

V gene TRBV5-1 combines with J gene TRBJ2-3; 8 bases fit TRBD2. This CDR3 has 14 amino acids. Trimming took 3 bases from V and 5 from J; bases not matched to a gene: 5. The germline gives CDR1 SGHRS, CDR2 YFSETQ. For the CDR3, the DNA is TGCGCCAGCAGCTCGCGGGGGGAAGGAGATACGCAGTATTTT. Encoded protein: CASSSRGEGDTQYF.

The chain has TRBV7-9 and TRBJ2-3; TRBD2 aligns across 15 bases. The ends lost 5 bases at V and 2 bases at J; junction bases unmatched: 11. Germline CDR1 is SEHNR and CDR2 is FQNEAQ (reference sequence). The CDR3 totals 19 residues. The CDR3 loop is CASSRWTSGGARDTDTQYF. CDR3 bases: TGTGCCAGCAGCCGGTGGACTAGCGGGGGGGCCAGGGACACAGATACGCAGTATTTT.